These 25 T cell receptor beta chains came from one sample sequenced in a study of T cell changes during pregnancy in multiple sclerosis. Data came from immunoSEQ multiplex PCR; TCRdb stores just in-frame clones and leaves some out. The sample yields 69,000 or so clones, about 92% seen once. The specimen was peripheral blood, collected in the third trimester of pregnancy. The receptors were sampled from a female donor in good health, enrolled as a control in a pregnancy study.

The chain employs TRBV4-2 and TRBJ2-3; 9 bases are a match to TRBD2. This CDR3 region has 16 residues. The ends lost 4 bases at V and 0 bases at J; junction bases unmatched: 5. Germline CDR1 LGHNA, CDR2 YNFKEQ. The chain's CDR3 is CASSLPSGTSTDTQYF. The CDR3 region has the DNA TGTGCCAGCAGCCTTCCTAGCGGGACTAGCACAGATACGCAGTATTTT.

CDR3 protein: CASKNRAGANVLTF. As DNA, the CDR3 is TGTGCCAGCAAAAACAGGGCTGGGGCCAACGTCCTGACTTTC. The gene calls are TRBV7-8 and TRBJ2-6; D possibly corresponds to TRBD1 (6 bases). The CDR3 runs to 14 residues. V shed 7 bases and J shed 2 bases, with 9 bases lying between them. The germline V gene encodes CDR1 SGHVS and CDR2 FQNEAQ.

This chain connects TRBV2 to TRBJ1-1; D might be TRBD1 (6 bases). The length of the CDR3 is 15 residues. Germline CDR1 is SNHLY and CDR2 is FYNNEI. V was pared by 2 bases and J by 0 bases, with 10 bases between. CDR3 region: CASSEMGHLNTEAFF. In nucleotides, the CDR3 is TGTGCCAGCAGTGAAATGGGACACCTGAACACTGAAGCTTTCTTT.

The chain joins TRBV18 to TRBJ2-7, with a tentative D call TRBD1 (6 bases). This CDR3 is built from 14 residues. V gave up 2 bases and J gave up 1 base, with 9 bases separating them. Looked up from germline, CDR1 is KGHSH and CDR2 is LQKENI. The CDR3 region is CASSPLGQSYEQYF. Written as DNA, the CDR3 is TGTGCCAGCTCACCATTAGGACAGTCCTACGAGCAGTACTTC.

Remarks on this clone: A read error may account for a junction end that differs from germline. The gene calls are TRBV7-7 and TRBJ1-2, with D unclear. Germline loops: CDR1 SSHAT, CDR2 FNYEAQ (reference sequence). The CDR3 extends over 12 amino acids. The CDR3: CASSPFLPGYTF. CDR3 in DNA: TGTGCTAGCAGTCCCTTCCTCCCTGGCTACACCTTC.

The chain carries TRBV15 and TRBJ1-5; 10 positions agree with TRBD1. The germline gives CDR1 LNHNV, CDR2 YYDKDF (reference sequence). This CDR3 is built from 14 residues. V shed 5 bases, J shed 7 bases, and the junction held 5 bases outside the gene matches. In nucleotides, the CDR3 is TGTGCCACCAGCGGGACAGGGGCTGTCCAGCCCCAGCATTTT. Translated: CATSGTGAVQPQHF.

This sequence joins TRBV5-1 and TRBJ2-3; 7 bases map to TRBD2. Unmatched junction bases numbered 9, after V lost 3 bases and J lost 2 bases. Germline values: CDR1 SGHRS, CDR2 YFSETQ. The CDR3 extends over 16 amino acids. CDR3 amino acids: CASSWMASGFTDTQYF. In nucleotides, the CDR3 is TGCGCCAGCAGCTGGATGGCTAGCGGATTCACAGATACGCAGTATTTT. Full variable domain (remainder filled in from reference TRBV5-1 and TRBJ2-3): KAGVTQTPRYLIKTRGQQVTLSCSPISGHRSVSWYQQTPGQGLQFLFEYFSETQRNKGNFPGRFSGRQFSNSRSEMNVSTLELGDSALYLCASSWMASGFTDTQYFGPGTRLTVL.

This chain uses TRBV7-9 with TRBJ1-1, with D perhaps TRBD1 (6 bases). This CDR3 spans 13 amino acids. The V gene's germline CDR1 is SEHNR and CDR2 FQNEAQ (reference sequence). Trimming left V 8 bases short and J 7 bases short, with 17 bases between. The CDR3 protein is CASGEEGQLEAFF. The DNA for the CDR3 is TGTGCCAGCGGCGAAGAAGGACAGCTTGAAGCTTTCTTT.

CDR3 loop: CASSQVLRGIYEQYF. For the CDR3, the DNA is TGTGCCAGCAGCCAAGTGCTCAGGGGGATCTACGAGCAGTACTTC. V usage is TRBV14 and J usage is TRBJ2-7; 7 bases match TRBD1. V was pared by 1 base and J by 3 bases, with 6 bases of the junction left unmatched. CDR1 SGHDN and CDR2 FVKESK come from the germline V gene. This CDR3 is 15 amino acids long. Drawing the rest from reference TRBV14 and TRBJ2-7, the complete variable domain is EAGVTQFPSHSVIEKGQTVTLRCDPISGHDNLYWYRRVMGKEIKFLLHFVKESKQDESGMPNNRFLAERTGGTYSTLKVQPAELEDSGVYFCASSQVLRGIYEQYFGPGTRLTVT.

The CDR3 region has the DNA TGTGCCAGCTCACCTCCAACCTTACGCGGGGCAGGGGGAAGTAGGACTGAAGCTTTCTTT. It translates to CASSPPTLRGAGGSRTEAFF. V is TRBV18 and J is TRBJ1-1, with 7 bases fitting TRBD1. V was clipped by 3 bases and J by 5 bases; unmatched bases: 24. From germline, CDR1 is KGHSH and CDR2 LQKENI. The CDR3 extends over 20 amino acids.

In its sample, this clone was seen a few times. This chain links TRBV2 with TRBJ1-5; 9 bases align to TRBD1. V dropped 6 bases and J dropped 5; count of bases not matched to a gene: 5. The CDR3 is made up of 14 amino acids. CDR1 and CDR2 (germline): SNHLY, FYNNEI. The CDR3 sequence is CASRGQGGYQPQHF. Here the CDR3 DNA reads TGTGCCAGCAGGGGACAGGGAGGCTATCAGCCCCAGCATTTT.

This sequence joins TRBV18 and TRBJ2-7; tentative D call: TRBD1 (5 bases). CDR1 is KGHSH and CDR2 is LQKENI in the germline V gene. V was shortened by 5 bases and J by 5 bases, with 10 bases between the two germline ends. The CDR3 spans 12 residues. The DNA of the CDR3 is TGTGCCAGCTCATATGACAGCAACGAGCAGTACTTC. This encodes CASSYDSNEQYF.

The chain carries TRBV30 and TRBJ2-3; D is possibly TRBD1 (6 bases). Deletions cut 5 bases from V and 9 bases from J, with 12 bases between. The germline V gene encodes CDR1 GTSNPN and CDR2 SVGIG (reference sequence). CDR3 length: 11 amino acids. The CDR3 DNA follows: TGTGCCTGGGAGACAGGCTGGACGCAGTATTTT. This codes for CAWETGWTQYF. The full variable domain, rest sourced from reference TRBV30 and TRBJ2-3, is SQTIHQWPATLVQPVGSPLSLECTVEGTSNPNLYWYRQAAGRGLQLLFYSVGIGQISSEVPQNLSASRPQDRQFILSSKKLLLSDSGFYLCAWETGWTQYFGPGTRLTVL.

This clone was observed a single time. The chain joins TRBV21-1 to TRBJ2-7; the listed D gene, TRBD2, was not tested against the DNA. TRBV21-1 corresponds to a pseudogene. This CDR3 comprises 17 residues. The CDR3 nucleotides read TGTGCCAGCAGCAAAGAGGGACTAGCGGGGGTCTCCTACGAGCAGTACTTC. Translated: CASSKEGLAGVSYEQYF.

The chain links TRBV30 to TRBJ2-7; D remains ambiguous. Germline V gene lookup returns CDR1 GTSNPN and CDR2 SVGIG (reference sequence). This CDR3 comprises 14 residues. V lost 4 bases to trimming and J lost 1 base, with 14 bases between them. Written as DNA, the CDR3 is TGTGCCTGGAAGTTCGGTGAGCAATCCTACGAGCAGTACTTC. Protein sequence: CAWKFGEQSYEQYF. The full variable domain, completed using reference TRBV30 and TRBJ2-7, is SQTIHQWPATLVQPVGSPLSLECTVEGTSNPNLYWYRQAAGRGLQLLFYSVGIGQISSEVPQNLSASRPQDRQFILSSKKLLLSDSGFYLCAWKFGEQSYEQYFGPGTRLTVT.

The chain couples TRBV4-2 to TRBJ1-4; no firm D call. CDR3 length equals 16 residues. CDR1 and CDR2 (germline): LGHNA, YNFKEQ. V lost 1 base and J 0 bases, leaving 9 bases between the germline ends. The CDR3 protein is CASSQAGGATNEKLFF. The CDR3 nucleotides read TGTGCCAGCAGCCAAGCTGGCGGGGCAACTAATGAAAAACTGTTTTTT.

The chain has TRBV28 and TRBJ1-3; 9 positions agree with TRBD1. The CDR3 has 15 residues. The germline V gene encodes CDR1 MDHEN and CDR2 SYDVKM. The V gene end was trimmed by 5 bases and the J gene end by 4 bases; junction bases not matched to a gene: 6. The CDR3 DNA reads TGTGCCAGCAGTCCAACCGGGACAGGGGGAAACACCATATATTTT. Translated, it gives CASSPTGTGGNTIYF.

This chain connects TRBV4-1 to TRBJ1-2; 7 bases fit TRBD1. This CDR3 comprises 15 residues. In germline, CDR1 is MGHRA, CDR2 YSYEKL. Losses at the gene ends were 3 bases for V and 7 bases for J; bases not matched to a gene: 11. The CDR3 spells CASSQGDRAGSGYTF. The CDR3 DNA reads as TGCGCCAGCAGCCAGGGAGACAGGGCAGGTAGTGGCTACACCTTC.

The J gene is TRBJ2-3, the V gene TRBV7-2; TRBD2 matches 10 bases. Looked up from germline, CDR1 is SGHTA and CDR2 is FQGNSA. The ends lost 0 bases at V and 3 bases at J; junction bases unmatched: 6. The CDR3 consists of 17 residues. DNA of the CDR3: TGTGCCAGCAGCTTAGCGCTAGCGGGAGTCATTACAGATACGCAGTATTTT. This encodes CASSLALAGVITDTQYF.

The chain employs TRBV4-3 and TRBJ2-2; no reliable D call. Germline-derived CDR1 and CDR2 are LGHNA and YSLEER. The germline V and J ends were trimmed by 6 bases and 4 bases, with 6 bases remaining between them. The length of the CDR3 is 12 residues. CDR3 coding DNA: TGCGCCAGCAGAACATTCACCGGGGAGCTGTTTTTT. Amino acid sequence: CASRTFTGELFF.

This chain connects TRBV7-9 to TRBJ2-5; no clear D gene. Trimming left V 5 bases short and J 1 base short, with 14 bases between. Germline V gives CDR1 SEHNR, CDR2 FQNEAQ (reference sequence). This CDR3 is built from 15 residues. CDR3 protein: CASSLIPMVQETQYF. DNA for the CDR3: TGTGCCAGCAGCCTAATACCGATGGTCCAAGAGACCCAGTACTTC.

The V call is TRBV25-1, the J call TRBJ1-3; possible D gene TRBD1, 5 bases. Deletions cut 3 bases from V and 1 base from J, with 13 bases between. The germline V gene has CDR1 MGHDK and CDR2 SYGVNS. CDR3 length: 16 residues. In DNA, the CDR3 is TGTGCCAGCAGTGAGGAGTTTCAGGGATCTGGAAACACCATATATTTT. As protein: CASSEEFQGSGNTIYF.

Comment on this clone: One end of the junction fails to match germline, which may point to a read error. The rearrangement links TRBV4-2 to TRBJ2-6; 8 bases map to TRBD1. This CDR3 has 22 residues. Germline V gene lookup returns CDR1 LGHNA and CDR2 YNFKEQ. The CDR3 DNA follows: TGTGCCAGCAGACAAGCCCACCAGATGGGGACAGGTCTTGTGGCTGGGGCCAACGTCCTGACTTTC. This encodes CASRQAHQMGTGLVAGANVLTF.

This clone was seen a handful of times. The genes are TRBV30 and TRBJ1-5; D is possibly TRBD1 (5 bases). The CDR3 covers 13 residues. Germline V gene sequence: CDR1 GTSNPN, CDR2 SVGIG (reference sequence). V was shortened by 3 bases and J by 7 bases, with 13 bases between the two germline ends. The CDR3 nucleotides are TGTGCCTGGAGCGAAGGGCAGGGCCAGCCCCAGCATTTT. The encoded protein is CAWSEGQGQPQHF. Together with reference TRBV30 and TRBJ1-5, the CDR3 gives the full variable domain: SQTIHQWPATLVQPVGSPLSLECTVEGTSNPNLYWYRQAAGRGLQLLFYSVGIGQISSEVPQNLSASRPQDRQFILSSKKLLLSDSGFYLCAWSEGQGQPQHFGDGTRLSIL.

CDR3 residues: CASSISPDTEAFF. The CDR3 DNA reads as TGTGCCAGTAGTATATCGCCAGACACTGAAGCTTTCTTT. The genes are TRBV19 and TRBJ1-1; no clear D. V lost 2 bases to trimming and J lost 3 bases, with 7 bases between them. Germline CDR1 and CDR2: LNHDA and SQIVND (reference sequence). The CDR3 is 13 amino acids.